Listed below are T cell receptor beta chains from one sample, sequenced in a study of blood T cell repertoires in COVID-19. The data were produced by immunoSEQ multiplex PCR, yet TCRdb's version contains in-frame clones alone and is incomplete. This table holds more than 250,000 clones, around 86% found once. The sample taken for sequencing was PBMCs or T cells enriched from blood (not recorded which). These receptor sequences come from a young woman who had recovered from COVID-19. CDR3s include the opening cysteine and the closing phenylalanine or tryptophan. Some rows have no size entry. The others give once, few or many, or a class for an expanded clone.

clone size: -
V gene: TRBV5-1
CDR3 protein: CASSFRTGNTEAFF

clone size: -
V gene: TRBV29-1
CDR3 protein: CSATEDRGQSLGNEQFF

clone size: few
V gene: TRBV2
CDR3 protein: CASRTTGGGGELFF

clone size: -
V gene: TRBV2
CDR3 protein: CASSHTPTGTGDQPQHF

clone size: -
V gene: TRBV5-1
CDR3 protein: CASSPLALAKNIQYF

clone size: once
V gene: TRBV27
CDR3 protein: CASSLDRAGTEAFF

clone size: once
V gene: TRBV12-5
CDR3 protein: CASGLADRGHEQFF

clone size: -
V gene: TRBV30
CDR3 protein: CAWTLSGQGAEGYTF

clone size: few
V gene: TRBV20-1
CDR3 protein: CSASGTRLTDTQYF

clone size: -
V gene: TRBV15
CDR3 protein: CATSRDLVPQGGQPQHF

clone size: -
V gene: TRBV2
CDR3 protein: CASSRGLDSPLHF

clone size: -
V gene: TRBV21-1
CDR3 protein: CASSISDSYSGNTIYF

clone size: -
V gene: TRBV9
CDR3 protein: CASSGEGSGGPNTGELFF

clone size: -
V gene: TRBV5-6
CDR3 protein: CASSFGQALYEQFF

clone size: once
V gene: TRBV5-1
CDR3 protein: CASSLAEGGSGTAPINTGELFF

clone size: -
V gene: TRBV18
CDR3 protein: CASSPNREGEKLFF

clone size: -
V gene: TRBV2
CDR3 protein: CASRDGTGSEKLFF

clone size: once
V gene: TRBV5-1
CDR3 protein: CASSSPGTSGRVAYNEQFF

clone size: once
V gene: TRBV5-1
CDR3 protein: CASSLMGQDYGYTF

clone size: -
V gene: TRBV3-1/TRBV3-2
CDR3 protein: CASSQEAVNTGELFF

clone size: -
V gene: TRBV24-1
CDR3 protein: CATSDSLTDTQYF

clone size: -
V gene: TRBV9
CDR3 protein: CASSTSDRGNTEAFF

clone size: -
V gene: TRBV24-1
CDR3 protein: CATSDLMWDGTGGIGNTIYF

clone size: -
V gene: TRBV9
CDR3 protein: CASSGQGNPNYGYTF

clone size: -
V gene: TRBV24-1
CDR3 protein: CATEGQGAYNEQFF

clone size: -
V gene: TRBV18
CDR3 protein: CASSPGTVNYGYTF

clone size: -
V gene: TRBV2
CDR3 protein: CASTTVVGNTIYF

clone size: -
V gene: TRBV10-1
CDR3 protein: CASSEVAGKGTEAFF

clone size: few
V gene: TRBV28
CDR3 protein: CASSRIGQGAGGELFF

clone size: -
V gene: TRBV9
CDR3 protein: CASSVSGTSSRQYF

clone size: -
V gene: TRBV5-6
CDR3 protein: CASSSEITGGWASTDTQYF

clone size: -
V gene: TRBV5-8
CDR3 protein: CASSFRQGNPSNQPQHF

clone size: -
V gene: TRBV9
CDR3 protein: CASSVAGGGVYNEQFF

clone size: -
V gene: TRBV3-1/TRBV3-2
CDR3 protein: CASSQSYEQYF

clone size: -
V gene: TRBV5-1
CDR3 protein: CASSLGEGTEAFF

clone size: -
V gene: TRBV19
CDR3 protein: CASSMAPRVLGGNTIYF

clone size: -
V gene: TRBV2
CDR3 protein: CASTSLPGDTQYF

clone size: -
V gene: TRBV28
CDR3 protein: CASCRFGQNNEKLFF

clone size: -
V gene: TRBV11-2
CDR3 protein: CASSLRVSSTGELFF

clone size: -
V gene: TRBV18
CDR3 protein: CASSPRDRSSYEQYF

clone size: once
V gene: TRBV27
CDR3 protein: CASRTGGNGYTF

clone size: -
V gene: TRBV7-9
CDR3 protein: CASSLAGVDAFF

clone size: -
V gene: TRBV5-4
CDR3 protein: CASSLQGTDTQYF

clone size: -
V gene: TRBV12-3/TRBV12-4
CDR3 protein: CASSPGQIGYTF

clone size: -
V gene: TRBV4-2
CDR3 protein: CASSQESSGSYNEQFF